Below are 28 T cell receptor beta chains sequenced from a single sample in a study of T cell responses to AZD1222 COVID-19 vaccine. TCRdb's copy holds only in-frame clones and misses some; the assay was immunoSEQ multiplex PCR. The table lists about 150,000 clones, roughly nine tenths of them singletons. The sample here was peripheral blood, taken on day 0 of MenACWY control vaccination. The receptors come from an adult in good health.

The V call is TRBV2, the J call TRBJ2-3, with D maybe TRBD2 (6 bases). The V end lost 9 bases, the J end lost 2 bases, and 15 bases lay between the germline ends. The CDR3 is 14 residues long. CDR1 and CDR2 (germline): SNHLY, FYNNEI. The CDR3 is CASLGLVATDTQYF. The CDR3 DNA reads as TGTGCCAGTCTGGGACTTGTTGCCACAGATACGCAGTATTTT.

This clone has only one observation. The V call is TRBV5-1, the J call TRBJ1-5; no firm D call. The CDR3 is made up of 14 amino acids. The germline gives CDR1 SGHRS, CDR2 YFSETQ. The ends were cut back, 4 bases at V and 2 bases at J, with 10 bases in the middle. The CDR3 spells CASSDGGGNQPQHF. In nucleotides, the CDR3 is TGCGCCAGCAGCGACGGCGGGGGCAATCAGCCCCAGCATTTT.

This chain uses TRBV4-1 with TRBJ2-2, with D unresolved. This CDR3 has 15 residues. Per the germline V gene, CDR1 is MGHRA and CDR2 is YSYEKL. The V gene lost 1 base and the J gene lost 0 bases, with 6 bases spanning the gap. The CDR3 is CASSQVATNTGELFF. DNA of the CDR3: TGCGCCAGCAGCCAAGTGGCTACGAACACCGGGGAGCTGTTTTTT.

This chain connects TRBV6-5 to TRBJ2-5; D may be TRBD1 or TRBD2 (6 bases each). The germline CDR1 and CDR2 sequences are MNHEY and SVGAGI. V was clipped by 4 bases and J by 5 bases, with 17 bases between them. This CDR3 spans 15 amino acids. Written as DNA, the CDR3 is TGTGCCAGCAGTTCCCCTCGGAGGGGGGACGAGACCCAGTACTTC. Translating gives CASSSPRRGDETQYF.

The V gene is TRBV19, the J gene TRBJ2-1, with a tentative D call TRBD2 (6 bases). Trimming took 3 bases from V and 11 from J, leaving 20 bases between them. Germline loops: CDR1 LNHDA, CDR2 SQIVND (reference sequence). This CDR3 is 15 amino acids long. CDR3 loop: CASSISAGAGGKQFF. Here the CDR3 DNA reads TGTGCCAGTAGTATCTCAGCGGGTGCTGGTGGAAAGCAGTTCTTC.

This chain links TRBV5-4 with TRBJ2-3, with TRBD2 matching over 7 bases. From germline, CDR1 is SGHNT and CDR2 YYREEE (reference sequence). The CDR3 is 15 amino acids. With 4 bases clipped from V and 1 base from J, the junction kept 6 bases outside the gene matches. CDR3: CASSKTSPGTDTQYF. CDR3 in DNA: TGTGCCAGCAGCAAGACTAGCCCGGGCACAGATACGCAGTATTTT.

The rearrangement uses TRBV10-3 and TRBJ1-3, with 8 bases aligning to TRBD1. V lost 6 bases and J lost 3; bases outside the gene matches: 4. This CDR3 is 14 amino acids long. Germline-derived CDR1 and CDR2 are ENHRY and SYGVKD. This chain's CDR3 is CAISQGAFGNTIYF. In DNA form, the CDR3 reads TGTGCCATCAGCCAGGGGGCTTTTGGAAACACCATATATTTT.

CDR3 DNA sequence: TGTGCCAGCAGCTCGGCCGGGACAGGCATTTTCTATGGCTACACCTTC. It translates to CASSSAGTGIFYGYTF. This rearrangement joins TRBV5-4 to TRBJ1-2, with 8 nucleotides matching TRBD1. Germline-derived CDR1 and CDR2 are SGHNT and YYREEE (reference sequence). With V trimmed by 3 bases and J by 4 bases, 11 bases remained unmatched. The CDR3 totals 16 residues.

This chain uses TRBV28 with TRBJ2-7, with D possibly being TRBD1 or TRBD2 (6 bases each). V was shortened by 3 bases and J by 2 bases, with 17 bases between the two germline ends. Germline CDR1 reads MDHEN; CDR2 reads SYDVKM. The CDR3 is 16 amino acids. As DNA, the CDR3 is TGTGCCAGCAGTTTGGGGGGCGCTACGGGGACCTACGAGCAGTACTTC. Protein: CASSLGGATGTYEQYF.

The chain employs TRBV29-1 and TRBJ1-1; D is possibly TRBD1 (6 bases). Germline-derived CDR1 and CDR2 are SQVTM and ANQGSEA. The CDR3 has 10 residues. V was trimmed by 7 bases and J by 7 bases, leaving 10 bases between them. CDR3: CSAGQLEAFF. The CDR3 DNA reads TGCAGCGCCGGACAGCTTGAAGCTTTCTTT.

The rearrangement links TRBV18 to TRBJ2-5, with 7 bases aligning to TRBD1. The CDR3 covers 16 residues. Germline CDR1 and CDR2: KGHSH and LQKENI. The V and J ends lost 3 bases and 6 bases, in that order; junction bases with no gene match: 13. CDR3 amino acids: CASSPREQGQLKTQYF. CDR3 bases: TGTGCCAGCTCACCCAGAGAACAGGGGCAGCTGAAGACCCAGTACTTC.

There are a few counts of this clone. Different DNA sequences within this sample yield the same CDR3. The chain employs TRBV6-6 and TRBJ1-3; the D gene is possibly TRBD1 (5 bases). In germline, CDR1 is MNHNY, CDR2 SVGAGI (reference sequence). This CDR3 is built from 14 residues. Trimming shortened V by 2 bases and J by 4 bases, and 9 bases separated the two germline ends. As DNA, the CDR3 is TGTGCCAGCAGTTACAGCCAGGGAGGAAACACCATATATTTT. Its translation: CASSYSQGGNTIYF.

The rearrangement joins TRBV24-1 to TRBJ2-7, with TRBD1 as a possible D gene (6 bases). Trimming removed 2 bases from V and 3 bases from J, with 19 bases in between. The CDR3 contains 17 residues. Germline CDR1 reads KGHDR; CDR2 reads SFDVKD. The CDR3 sequence is CATSDSSGQSGVYEQYF. The CDR3 nucleotides are TGTGCCACCAGTGATTCCTCTGGACAGAGCGGAGTCTACGAGCAGTACTTC.

The V gene is TRBV19, the J gene TRBJ2-1; TRBD2 matches 12 bases. CDR1 is LNHDA, CDR2 SQIVND, per germline (reference sequence). This CDR3 is built from 17 residues. V was pared by 6 bases and J by 2 bases, with 8 bases of the junction left unmatched. The CDR3 DNA reads TGTGCCAGTAGCCCCACTAGCGGGAGGTCCCCCTACAATGAGCAGTTCTTC. Translation: CASSPTSGRSPYNEQFF.

This chain uses TRBV19 with TRBJ2-3; 7 bases align to TRBD1. The junction had 6 bases not matched to a gene; V was cut back by 6 bases and J by 0 bases. From germline, CDR1 is LNHDA and CDR2 SQIVND (reference sequence). This CDR3 contains 15 residues. CDR3 in amino acids: CASRDRLSSTDTQYF. CDR3 sequence (DNA): TGTGCCAGTAGGGACAGGCTATCGAGCACAGATACGCAGTATTTT. Based on the CDR3 plus reference TRBV19 and TRBJ2-3, the full variable domain is DGGITQSPKYLFRKEGQNVTLSCEQNLNHDAMYWYRQDPGQGLRLIYYSQIVNDFQKGDIAEGYSVSREKKESFPLTVTSAQKNPTAFYLCASRDRLSSTDTQYFGPGTRLTVL.

The rearrangement uses TRBV10-3 and TRBJ2-1; D remains unclear. The CDR3 is 17 amino acids. Germline CDR1 ENHRY, CDR2 SYGVKD. Trimming took 3 bases from V and 0 from J, leaving 15 bases between them. The CDR3 reads CAISEPQGFSSYNEQFF. Here the CDR3 DNA reads TGTGCCATCAGTGAACCACAAGGGTTCAGCTCCTACAATGAGCAGTTCTTC.

V gene TRBV24-1 combines with J gene TRBJ1-4, with 7 nucleotides matching TRBD1. CDR3 length: 16 amino acids. The junction had 6 bases not matched to a gene; V was cut back by 4 bases and J by 2 bases. Germline loops: CDR1 KGHDR, CDR2 SFDVKD. CDR3 protein: CATSDPATGTNEKLFF. The DNA for the CDR3 is TGTGCCACCAGTGACCCAGCGACAGGGACTAATGAAAAACTGTTTTTT.

This chain's CDR3 is CASSRGQRNTGELFF. CDR3 sequence (DNA): TGTGCCAGCAGCAGAGGACAGAGGAACACCGGGGAGCTGTTTTTT. The chain is built from TRBV11-2 and TRBJ2-2, with a tentative D call TRBD1 (6 bases). V was trimmed by 5 bases and J by 1 base, leaving 11 bases between them. Germline values: CDR1 SGHAT, CDR2 FQNNGV. This CDR3 is 15 amino acids long. The variable domain in full, completed from reference TRBV11-2 and TRBJ2-2, reads EAGVAQSPRYKIIEKRQSVAFWCNPISGHATLYWYQQILGQGPKLLIQFQNNGVVDDSQLPKDRFSAERLKGVDSTLKIQPAKLEDSAVYLCASSRGQRNTGELFFGEGSRLTVL.

V usage is TRBV2 and J usage is TRBJ1-5; tentative D call: TRBD1 (5 bases). Looked up from germline, CDR1 is SNHLY and CDR2 is FYNNEI. This CDR3 has 14 amino acids. The V gene lost 6 bases and the J gene lost 4 bases, with 13 bases spanning the gap. CDR3 sequence: CASRGTWGNQPQHF. For the CDR3, the DNA is TGTGCCAGCAGGGGGACGTGGGGGAATCAGCCCCAGCATTTT.

The gene calls are TRBV14 and TRBJ1-1, with 7 bases aligning to TRBD1. This CDR3 contains 14 residues. Germline trimming cut 11 bases from V and 0 bases from J; bases unmatched to any gene: 9. Germline lookup yields CDR1 SGHDN and CDR2 FVKESK. CDR3 protein: CAVGGQAMNTEAFF. As DNA, the CDR3 is TGTGCCGTGGGAGGACAGGCGATGAACACTGAAGCTTTCTTT.

This clone came up once. The chain carries TRBV7-3 and TRBJ2-2; D may be TRBD2 (6 bases). There are 17 residues in the CDR3. Trimming removed 4 bases at V and 5 bases at J, with 20 bases between. Germline values: CDR1 SGHTA, CDR2 FQGTGA. CDR3 sequence reads: CASSSGGASARTGELFF. As DNA, the CDR3 is TGTGCCAGCAGCTCCGGAGGGGCTAGCGCGAGGACCGGGGAGCTGTTTTTT.

V and J are TRBV5-6 and TRBJ2-7, with 8 bases aligning to TRBD1. V lost 5 bases to trimming and J lost 3 bases; unmatched junction nucleotides: 10. Germline CDR1 SGHDT, CDR2 YYEEEE. CDR3 length: 15 amino acids. CDR3 sequence (DNA): TGTGCCAGCAGTTTCCAGGGGGCAGGTCACTACGAGCAGTACTTC. Translating it yields CASSFQGAGHYEQYF.

This clone has a handful of counts. The J gene is TRBJ1-6, the V gene TRBV27; perhaps TRBD1 as D (5 bases). Germline CDR1 and CDR2: MNHEY and SMNVEV (reference sequence). This CDR3 has 13 amino acids. V shed 6 bases and J shed 7 bases, with 10 bases lying between them. CDR3: CASRTGPNSPLHF. In nucleotides, the CDR3 is TGTGCCAGCAGGACGGGACCCAATTCACCCCTCCACTTT.

This clone was counted once. The V call is TRBV5-5, the J call TRBJ1-4; D unresolved. The germline V gene has CDR1 SGHKS and CDR2 YYEKEE (reference sequence). V was trimmed by 2 bases and J by 7 bases, leaving 12 bases between them. This CDR3 has 14 residues. In DNA form, the CDR3 reads TGTGCCAGCAGCTTAACTGGGTTGGGTGAAAAACTGTTTTTT. This codes for CASSLTGLGEKLFF.

This clone occurred once. The chain is built from TRBV6-1 and TRBJ1-2; no reliable D call. The CDR3 covers 13 residues. Trimming left V 0 bases short and J 5 bases short, with 7 bases between. The germline V gene has CDR1 MNHNS and CDR2 SASEGT. The CDR3 spells CASSEAQSYGYTF. The DNA of the CDR3 is TGTGCCAGCAGTGAAGCGCAATCTTATGGCTACACCTTC.

The chain has TRBV29-1 and TRBJ1-5; a possible D gene is TRBD1 (5 bases). Trimming cost V 6 bases and J 4 bases, with 16 bases left between them. Looked up from germline, CDR1 is SQVTM and CDR2 is ANQGSEA. This CDR3 region has 14 residues. The CDR3, as DNA: TGCAGCGTCAGGGAAGGAGGTAGAAATCAGCCCCAGCATTTT. Translating it yields CSVREGGRNQPQHF.

The genes are TRBV24-1 and TRBJ1-5; D is undetermined. The CDR3 is 13 amino acids. The germline V gene has CDR1 KGHDR and CDR2 SFDVKD. V was trimmed by 1 base and J by 6 bases, leaving 6 bases between them. CDR3 sequence reads: CATSDFPGQPQHF. CDR3 nucleotide sequence: TGTGCCACCAGTGATTTTCCTGGTCAGCCCCAGCATTTT.

J is TRBJ1-1 and V is TRBV21-1; TRBD1, the table's D call, was not compared with the DNA. TRBV21-1 is a listed pseudogene. This CDR3 has 13 amino acids. The CDR3 sequence is CASSSTVRHSAFF. The CDR3 bases are TGTGCCAGCAGCTCCACGGTCAGACACTCCGCTTTCTTT.